Listed here are 13 T cell receptor beta chains from one sample, sequenced in a study of sequential checkpoint blockade in melanoma. Treatment in this sample: randomized to nivolumab then ipilimumab (arm A) or the reverse (arm B). Sequenced by immunoSEQ multiplex PCR; TCRdb stores in-frame clones only, minus some. The profile shows about 4,000 clones, approximately 19% of them singletons. The specimen was tumor tissue (inferred from file names), collected from a patient given nivolumab and ipilimumab in sequence. These receptors were collected from a human donor with melanoma.

This clone is medium-sized (0.01 to 0.1%) in the sample. This chain joins TRBV19 and TRBJ1-1; D remains ambiguous. With 3 bases removed from V and 8 bases from J, the gap between germline ends came to 10 bases. Germline V CDR1 and CDR2: LNHDA, SQIVND (reference sequence). The CDR3 is made up of 12 amino acids. The CDR3 reads CASSIRWQEAFF. For the CDR3, the DNA is TGTGCCAGTAGTATCCGTTGGCAGGAAGCTTTCTTT.

The sample holds a few counts of this clone. The chain links TRBV4-1 to TRBJ2-5; 8 bases map to TRBD1. CDR1 and CDR2 (germline): MGHRA, YSYEKL. Losses at the gene ends were 5 bases for V and 2 bases for J; bases not matched to a gene: 4. The CDR3 is 14 amino acids. CDR3 DNA: TGCGCCAGCAGCTGGGACAGGTTTCAAGAGACCCAGTACTTC. Translating it yields CASSWDRFQETQYF.

This chain uses TRBV5-1 with TRBJ2-4, with 10 bases that match TRBD2. The CDR3 spans 16 residues. The junction had 4 bases not matched to a gene; V was cut back by 2 bases and J by 2 bases. Germline V gene data show CDR1 as SGHRS and CDR2 as YFSETQ. Here the CDR3 reads CASSFSSGGTKNIQYF. The CDR3, as DNA: TGCGCCAGCAGCTTCTCTAGCGGGGGAACCAAAAACATTCAGTACTTC.

This clone showed up just a few times. The rearrangement links TRBV18 to TRBJ1-2; D is uncertain. Trimming took 5 bases from V and 5 from J, leaving 18 bases between them. The CDR3 loop spans 15 amino acids. The V gene's germline CDR1 is KGHSH and CDR2 LQKENI. The CDR3 loop reads CASSIDPFVEYGYTF. CDR3 bases: TGTGCCAGCTCAATTGATCCCTTCGTGGAGTATGGCTACACCTTC. The complete variable domain, with remaining parts taken from reference TRBV18 and TRBJ1-2, reads NAGVMQNPRHLVRRRGQEARLRCSPMKGHSHVYWYRQLPEEGLKFMVYLQKENIIDESGMPKERFSAEFPKEGPSILRIQQVVRGDSAAYFCASSIDPFVEYGYTFGSGTRLTVV.

CDR3: CASSLYGQDNEKLFF. The CDR3 DNA follows: TGTGCCAGCAGCTTATACGGACAGGATAATGAAAAACTGTTTTTT. The V and J genes are TRBV11-3 and TRBJ1-4; 7 positions match TRBD1. The CDR3 contains 15 residues. V shed 2 bases and J 4 bases; nucleotides not matched to a gene: 4. From germline, CDR1 is SGHNT and CDR2 YENEEA.

This clone was detected a few times. The chain recombines TRBV11-3 with TRBJ1-1, with D possibly matching TRBD1 (6 bases). This CDR3 comprises 18 residues. Trimming left V 1 base short and J 0 bases short, with 18 bases between. Germline loops: CDR1 SGHNT, CDR2 YENEEA. The CDR3 nucleotides read TGTGCCAGCAGCTTAGGGAGGAAGCAACAGGGCTTGAACACTGAAGCTTTCTTT. This translates into CASSLGRKQQGLNTEAFF.

This chain uses TRBV6-8 with TRBJ2-1; weak D call: TRBD2 (5 bases). Looked up from germline, CDR1 is MNHGY and CDR2 is SAAAGT. V lost 2 bases to trimming and J lost 7 bases, with 15 bases between them. The CDR3 runs 15 residues. The CDR3 DNA reads as TGTGCCAGCAGTTACCGGATGTCTGGCGGGAATGAGCAGTTCTTC. Its protein is CASSYRMSGGNEQFF.

This clone came up a few times. This sequence joins TRBV18 and TRBJ2-5; D unresolved. This CDR3 has 12 amino acids. CDR1 and CDR2 (germline): KGHSH, LQKENI. V was trimmed by 0 bases and J by 5 bases, leaving 4 bases between them. As DNA, the CDR3 is TGTGCCAGCTCACCACCGGGGGAGACCCAGTACTTC. Translated: CASSPPGETQYF.

The rearrangement uses TRBV18 and TRBJ2-7; the match to TRBD2 covers 9 bases. After removal of 3 bases from V and 0 bases from J, the junction contained 15 bases not matched to a gene. The CDR3 sequence is 19 residues long. CDR1 is KGHSH and CDR2 is LQKENI in the germline V gene. This chain's CDR3 is CASSPDGGSGGRSSYEQYF. The CDR3 DNA is TGTGCCAGCTCACCCGATGGTGGTAGCGGGGGTAGGAGCTCCTACGAGCAGTACTTC.

Here the CDR3 reads CASGFNQPQHF. CDR3 sequence (DNA): TGTGCTAGTGGTTTTAATCAGCCCCAGCATTTT. The chain combines TRBV12-5 with TRBJ1-5, with D unresolved. Germline CDR1 LGHNT, CDR2 FRNRAP. The CDR3 is 11 residues long. V lost 3 bases to trimming and J lost 4 bases, with 1 base between them.

Concerning this clone: An end of the junction differs from the germline gene, which may be a read error. The chain combines TRBV19 with TRBJ1-2; a possible D gene is TRBD1 (6 bases). In germline, CDR1 is LNHDA, CDR2 SQIVND (reference sequence). This CDR3 comprises 16 residues. DNA for the CDR3: TGTGCCAGCAGTAGGGACGAGGGGGTAGGCAACTATGGCTACACCTTC. Amino acids: CASSRDEGVGNYGYTF.

This chain joins TRBV19 and TRBJ2-2; a weak D match, TRBD1 (5 bases). Germline V gene sequence: CDR1 LNHDA, CDR2 SQIVND (reference sequence). V lost 2 bases and J 1 base, leaving 5 bases between the germline ends. There are 14 residues in the CDR3. The CDR3 DNA sequence: TGTGCCAGTAGTATAAGGGGGAACACCGGGGAGCTGTTTTTT. Protein: CASSIRGNTGELFF.

This clone showed up just a few times. The chain is built from TRBV6-1 and TRBJ1-5, with a tentative D call TRBD1 (5 bases). Germline values: CDR1 MNHNS, CDR2 SASEGT. The length of the CDR3 is 15 residues. Trimming took 0 bases from V and 6 from J, leaving 12 bases between them. CDR3 DNA: TGTGCCAGCAGTGAAGCGGGACGCGCGGGTCAGCCCCAGCATTTT. Protein: CASSEAGRAGQPQHF.